Below, 12 T cell receptor beta chains from the same sample are listed, as sequenced in a study of identical twins (TCRdb year 2016). Receptors were amplified or captured by 5' RACE. Sequencing was carried out with an Illumina HiSeq 2000. TCRdb cleaned the public reads at Q25 with fastp, built clones with MiXCR and kept in-frame beta chains. Every entry covers one CDR3 protein and lists the most common genes and DNA from its rows. The sample includes some 240,000 distinct CDR3 sequences, with about 10% observed a single time. Clones ranked in the top ten supply about 9.1% of the sample. What was sequenced was memory T cells sorted from blood. The intended sense of this specimen's cell subset or site label: CD45RO+ enriched T cells. The receptors originated from a man between 45 and 60 years old in good health.

The rearrangement joins TRBV12-3 or TRBV12-4 to TRBJ2-3, with TRBD1 identical over 10 bases. CDR3 size: 19 residues. The J segment lost 11 bases and the V segment lost 6 bases, leaving 26 bases of the junction unmatched. CDR3 sequence: CASREGGRTGTGVTRGQYF. CDR3 DNA: TGTGCCAGCAGGGAGGGTGGGAGAACCGGGACAGGGGTAACCCGCGGGCAGTATTTT.

Worth noting for this clonotype: With a much larger clone just one base away, this may be a read error. This chain links TRBV4-3 with TRBJ2-1; D gene unclear. The germline gives CDR1 LGHNA, CDR2 YSLEER. V lost 1 base and J 0 bases, leaving 7 bases between the germline ends. The CDR3 has 15 residues. The CDR3 region has the DNA TGCGCCAGCAGCCAAGCGCACAGCTCCTACAATGAGCAGTTCTTC. Translated, it gives CASSQAHSSYNEQFF.

This clonotype was found many times. The V gene is TRBV20-1, the J gene TRBJ2-1; D is ambiguous. V lost 5 bases, J lost 5 bases, and 4 bases lay in between. The V gene's germline CDR1 is DFQATT and CDR2 SNEGSKA (reference sequence). This CDR3 region has 10 residues. In nucleotides, the CDR3 is TGCAGTGCTCGTCACAATGAGCAGTTCTTC. It specifies CSARHNEQFF.

This clonotype appeared many times. The chain combines TRBV5-6 with TRBJ2-4, with D tentatively TRBD2 (6 bases). With 5 bases removed from V and 0 bases from J, the gap between germline ends came to 12 bases. The germline gives CDR1 SGHDT, CDR2 YYEEEE. The CDR3 spans 15 residues. The CDR3 is CASSPWTIAKNIQYF. As DNA, the CDR3 is TGTGCCAGCAGTCCTTGGACTATAGCCAAAAACATTCAGTACTTC.

The V call is TRBV20-1, the J call TRBJ2-7; TRBD1 is a possible D gene (5 bases). Per germline, CDR1 DFQATT and CDR2 SNEGSKA (reference sequence). The germline V and J ends were trimmed by 5 bases and 5 bases, with 16 bases remaining between them. CDR3 length: 13 amino acids. The DNA for the CDR3 is TGCAGTGCTGTTCAGGGTTTTGTCCACGAGCAGTACTTC. This translates into CSAVQGFVHEQYF.

In this sample, this clonotype turned up many times. The chain has TRBV7-8 and TRBJ1-4; TRBD1 might be the D (6 bases). Trimming stripped 5 bases from V and 0 bases from J, with 13 bases between. This CDR3 has 16 amino acids. Per the germline V gene, CDR1 is SGHVS and CDR2 is FQNEAQ. In DNA form, the CDR3 reads TGTGCCAGCAGCCCGGGGGCCGGCTCAACTAATGAAAAACTGTTTTTT. Its translation is CASSPGAGSTNEKLFF.

Comment on this clonotype: This may be a read error, as it is one base from a much larger clone. This chain joins TRBV25-1 and TRBJ2-5; a weak D match, TRBD1 (6 bases). This CDR3 has 15 residues. CDR1 and CDR2 from the germline V gene are MGHDK and SYGVNS. The V and J ends lost 5 bases and 5 bases respectively, with 18 bases between them. The CDR3 bases are TGTGCCAGCAGTAAACAGGGAAGTCGTATGGAGACCCAGTACTTC. Translation: CASSKQGSRMETQYF.

In its sample, this clonotype was seen a few times. J is TRBJ2-7 and V is TRBV9; TRBD1 is a possible D gene (6 bases). CDR1 is SGDLS, CDR2 YYNGEE, per germline. V lost 3 bases and J lost 3, with 13 bases in between. There are 14 residues in the CDR3. The CDR3 DNA reads as TGTGCCAGCAGCGCTAGACAGGCCGACTACGAGCAGTACTTC. Amino acids: CASSARQADYEQYF.

This clonotype has ten or more counts. The genes are TRBV7-2 and TRBJ2-1; possibly TRBD2 for D (5 bases). Germline CDR1 is SGHTA and CDR2 is FQGNSA. Deletions cut 5 bases from V and 11 bases from J, with 13 bases between. The CDR3 covers 12 residues. The DNA for the CDR3 is TGTGCCAGCAGCCCGGACCCGACTAAGCAGTTCTTC. Residues: CASSPDPTKQFF.

This clonotype showed up just a few times. J is TRBJ2-3 and V is TRBV24-1, with 8 nucleotides matching TRBD1. Germline V gene data show CDR1 as KGHDR and CDR2 as SFDVKD. Losses at the gene ends were 0 bases for V and 1 base for J; bases not matched to a gene: 8. The CDR3 loop spans 18 amino acids. The CDR3 reads CATSDLGRTGYGTDTQYF. The CDR3 DNA sequence: TGTGCCACCAGTGATTTGGGGAGGACAGGGTACGGCACAGATACGCAGTATTTT.

This sequence joins TRBV20-1 and TRBJ2-7; no firm D call. The CDR3 has 12 amino acids. V was shortened by 2 bases and J by 4 bases, with 9 bases between the two germline ends. Germline V gene data show CDR1 as DFQATT and CDR2 as SNEGSKA (reference sequence). The CDR3 DNA sequence: TGCAGTGCTAGAAGCCCTCCATACGAGCAGTACTTC. It is translated as CSARSPPYEQYF.

In its sample, this clonotype was seen many times. J is TRBJ2-5 and V is TRBV7-2; tentatively, D is TRBD2 (6 bases). CDR3 length equals 16 residues. With 1 base removed from V and 2 bases from J, the gap between germline ends came to 14 bases. CDR1 is SGHTA and CDR2 is FQGNSA in the germline V gene. The chain's CDR3 is CASSLGGAGWQETQYF. CDR3 sequence (DNA): TGTGCCAGCAGCTTAGGCGGGGCAGGGTGGCAAGAGACCCAGTACTTC.